This section outlines one T cell receptor beta chain sequence together with its context. Antigen specificity is unknown. The data stem from a study of graft-versus-host responses after intestinal transplantation. About the research overall: Recipients had transplants, and these were multivisceral, liver-intestinal, or isolated intestinal. Every recipient underwent anti-thymocyte globulin induction, then tacrolimus and steroids for roughly three years. Findings of the study overall: Some GvH clones were seen earlier in gut or blood, suggesting intestinal origin. Allografts carried high graft-versus-host to host-versus-graft clonal ratios in patients having graft-donor T cell macrochimerism.

TCRdb's copy holds only in-frame clones and misses some; the assay was immunoSEQ multiplex PCR. The data show roughly 120,000 clones, around 96% seen once. V lost 8 bases, J lost 0 bases, and 10 bases stayed unmatched. The germline CDR1 and CDR2 sequences are MNHEY and SMNVEV (reference sequence). The CDR3 extends over 16 amino acids. The chain employs TRBV27 and TRBJ2-1, with TRBD2 identical over 7 bases. The source was unstimulated CD8+ T cells sorted from spleen or lymph node cells, collected before intestinal transplant. This receptor was identified in a human donor who received an intestinal transplant. CDR3 nucleotides: TGTGCCAGCTCTGGGGTGCGGGAGAGCTCCTACAATGAGCAGTTCTTC. This encodes CASSGVRESSYNEQFF.